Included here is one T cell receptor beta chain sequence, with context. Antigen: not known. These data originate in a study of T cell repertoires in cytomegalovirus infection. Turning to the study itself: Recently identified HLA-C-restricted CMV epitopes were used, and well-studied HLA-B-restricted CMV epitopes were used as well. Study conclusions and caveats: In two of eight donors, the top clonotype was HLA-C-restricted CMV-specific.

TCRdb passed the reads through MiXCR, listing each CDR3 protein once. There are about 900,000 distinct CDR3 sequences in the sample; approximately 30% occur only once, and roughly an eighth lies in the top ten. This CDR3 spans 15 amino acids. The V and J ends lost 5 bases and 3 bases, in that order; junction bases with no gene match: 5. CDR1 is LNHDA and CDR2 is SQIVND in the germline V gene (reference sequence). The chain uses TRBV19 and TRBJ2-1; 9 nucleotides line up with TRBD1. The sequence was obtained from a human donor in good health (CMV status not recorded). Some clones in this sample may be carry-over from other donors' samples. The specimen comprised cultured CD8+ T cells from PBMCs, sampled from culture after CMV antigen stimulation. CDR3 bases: TGTGCCAGTAGTCCAAAGGACAGGGGCTACAATGAGCAGTTCTTC. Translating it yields CASSPKDRGYNEQFF. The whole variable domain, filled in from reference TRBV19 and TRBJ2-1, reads DGGITQSPKYLFRKEGQNVTLSCEQNLNHDAMYWYRQDPGQGLRLIYYSQIVNDFQKGDIAEGYSVSREKKESFPLTVTSAQKNPTAFYLCASSPKDRGYNEQFFGPGTRLTVL.